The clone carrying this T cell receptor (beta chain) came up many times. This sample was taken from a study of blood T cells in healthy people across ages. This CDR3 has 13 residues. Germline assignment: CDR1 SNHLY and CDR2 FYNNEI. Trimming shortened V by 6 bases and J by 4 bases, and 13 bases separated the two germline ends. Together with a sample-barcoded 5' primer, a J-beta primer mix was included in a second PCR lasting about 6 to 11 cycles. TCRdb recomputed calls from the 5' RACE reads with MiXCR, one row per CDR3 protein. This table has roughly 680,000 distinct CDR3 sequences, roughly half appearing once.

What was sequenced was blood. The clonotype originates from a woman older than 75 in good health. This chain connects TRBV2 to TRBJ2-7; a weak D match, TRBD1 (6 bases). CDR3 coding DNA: TGTGCCAGCAGACCGGGACAAATTTACGAGCAGTACTTC. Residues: CASRPGQIYEQYF. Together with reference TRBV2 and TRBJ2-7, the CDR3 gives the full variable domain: EPEVTQTPSHQVTQMGQEVILRCVPISNHLYFYWYRQILGQKVEFLVSFYNNEISEKSEIFDDQFSVERPDGSNFTLKIRSTKLEDSAMYFCASRPGQIYEQYFGPGTRLTVT.